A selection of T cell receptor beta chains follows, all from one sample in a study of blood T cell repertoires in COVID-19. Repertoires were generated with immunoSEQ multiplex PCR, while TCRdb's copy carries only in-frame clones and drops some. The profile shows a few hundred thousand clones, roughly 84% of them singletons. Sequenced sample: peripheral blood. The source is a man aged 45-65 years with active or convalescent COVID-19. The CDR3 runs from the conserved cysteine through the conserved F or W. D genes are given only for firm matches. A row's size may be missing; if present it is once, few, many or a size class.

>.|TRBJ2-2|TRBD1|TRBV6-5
CASSYRTGGTGELFF
TGTGCCAGCAGTTACCGGACAGGGGGTACAGGGGAGCTGTTTTTT
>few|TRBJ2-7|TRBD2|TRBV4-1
CASSPTSGNYEQYF
TGCGCCAGCAGCCCGACTAGCGGGAACTACGAGCAGTACTTC
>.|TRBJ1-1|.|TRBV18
CASSPFGGITMNTEAFF
TGTGCCAGCTCACCATTCGGAGGGATCACCATGAACACTGAAGCTTTCTTT
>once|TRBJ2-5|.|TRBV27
CASSSSVSGLKTQYF
TGTGCCAGCAGTTCCTCCGTATCAGGGTTAAAGACCCAGTACTTC
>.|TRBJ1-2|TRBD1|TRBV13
CASSLGQGDYGYTF
TGTGCCAGCAGCTTAGGGCAGGGGGACTATGGCTACACCTTC
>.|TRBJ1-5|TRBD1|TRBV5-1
CASSADRDDSQPQHF
TGCGCCAGCAGCGCGGACAGGGATGATAGTCAGCCCCAGCATTTT
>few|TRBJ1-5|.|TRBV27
CASSEDSYQPQHF
TGTGCCAGCTCGGAGGATTCTTATCAGCCCCAGCATTTT
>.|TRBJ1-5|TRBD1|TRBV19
CASSIDGTGGGQPQHF
TGTGCCAGTAGTATAGATGGGACAGGGGGCGGGCAGCCCCAGCATTTT
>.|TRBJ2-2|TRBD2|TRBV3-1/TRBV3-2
CASSPPGLAGALGELFF
TGTGCCAGCAGCCCCCCGGGACTAGCGGGAGCTTTGGGGGAGCTGTTTTTT
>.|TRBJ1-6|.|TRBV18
CASSPLTGEDSPLHF
TGTGCCAGCTCACCACTTACGGGGGAGGATTCACCCCTCCACTTT
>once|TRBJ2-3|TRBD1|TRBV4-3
CASSPRTGEADTQYF
TGCGCCAGCAGCCCCCGGACAGGGGAGGCAGATACGCAGTATTTT
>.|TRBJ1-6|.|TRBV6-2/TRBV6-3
CASSLRSYSPLHF
TGTGCCAGCAGTCTCAGGTCCTATTCACCCCTCCACTTT
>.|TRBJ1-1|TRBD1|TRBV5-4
CASSWGQGADTEAFF
TGTGCCAGCAGCTGGGGACAGGGGGCGGACACTGAAGCTTTCTTT
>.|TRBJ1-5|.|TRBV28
CASRDRQVGNQPQHF
TGTGCCAGCAGGGATAGACAGGTGGGCAATCAGCCCCAGCATTTT
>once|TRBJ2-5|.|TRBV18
CASSRGATELETQYF
TGTGCCAGCTCACGCGGGGCCACCGAACTCGAGACCCAGTACTTC
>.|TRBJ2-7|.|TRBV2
CASSQGFGAIYEQYF
TGTGCCAGCAGTCAAGGGTTTGGGGCAATCTACGAGCAGTACTTC
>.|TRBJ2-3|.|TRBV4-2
CASSPGGDTQYF
TGTGCCAGCAGCCCAGGGGGGGATACGCAGTATTTT
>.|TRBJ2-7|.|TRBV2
CASSIYLGVEQYF
TGTGCCAGCAGTATATATCTAGGGGTCGAGCAGTACTTC
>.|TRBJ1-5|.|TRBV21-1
CASSKVRNRSNQPQHF
TGTGCCAGCAGCAAAGTCAGGAACAGGAGCAATCAGCCCCAGCATTTT
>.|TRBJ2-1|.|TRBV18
CASSPPGTYNEQFF
TGTGCCAGCTCACCACCAGGGACTTACAATGAGCAGTTCTTC
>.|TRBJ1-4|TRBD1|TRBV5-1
CASSWDSREKLFF
TGCGCCAGCAGCTGGGACAGTCGTGAAAAACTGTTTTTT
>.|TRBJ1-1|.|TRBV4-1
CASSPRGGVNTEAFF
TGCGCCAGCAGCCCTCGAGGAGGGGTGAACACTGAAGCTTTCTTT